This TCR beta chain was captured in a study of immune evolution from preneoplasia to lung adenocarcinoma. Study-wide results and limits: Normal lung had the highest top T cell clone frequencies.

Trimming shortened V by 1 base and J by 2 bases, and 12 bases separated the two germline ends. Germline V CDR1 and CDR2: SGHTA, FQGNSA. This CDR3 has 16 residues. H&E slides confirmed each diagnosis, reviewed by two pathologists independently. Profiling relied on immunoSEQ multiplex PCR, and the TCRdb table lists in-frame clones only, not all of them. The table has about 5,800 clones, roughly 77% seen once. Concerning this clone itself: The antigen is not known.

The chain employs TRBV7-2 and TRBJ1-5; D unresolved. The specimen sequenced was FFPE adjacent normal lung tissue. The TCR comes from a person aged 60-79 years with lung adenocarcinoma. The CDR3 DNA reads as TGTGCCAGCAGCTTAGTTTGGGGAGCCGGCAATCAGCCCCAGCATTTT. Its protein is CASSLVWGAGNQPQHF.